A single sample is the source of the 19 T cell receptor beta chains below, sequenced in a study of T cells expressing NK-cell markers. TCRdb re-called the 5' RACE reads and gives one entry per CDR3 protein, without DNA. The sample data list approximately 440,000 distinct CDR3 sequences. The sequenced sample consisted of blood T cells: a sorted CD56 or NKG2C T cell subset, CD4+ or CD8+ T cells, or bulk PBMC T cells (not recorded which). Every receptor here comes from a woman aged 45-60 years in good health.

The chain links TRBV12-3 or TRBV12-4 to TRBJ1-5; the D gene TCRdb calls, TRBD1, cannot be checked with no DNA. The CDR3 covers 17 residues. The CDR3 region is CASSLSPGRQGSGPQHF.

The rearrangement joins TRBV20-1 to TRBJ1-5; TCRdb selects TRBD1, and the lack of DNA leaves this call unchecked. CDR1 DFQATT and CDR2 SNEGSKA come from the germline V gene (reference sequence). This CDR3 comprises 15 residues. CDR3: CSALMPGQLNQPQHF.

The chain employs TRBV5-1 and TRBJ2-1; the TCRdb D gene call, TRBD1, has no DNA to confirm it. The CDR3 has 13 amino acids. Germline values: CDR1 SGHRS, CDR2 YFSETQ. The CDR3 loop reads CASSLRGGLVEFF. Looking up the rest from reference TRBV5-1 and TRBJ2-1 gives the full variable domain: KAGVTQTPRYLIKTRGQQVTLSCSPISGHRSVSWYQQTPGQGLQFLFEYFSETQRNKGNFPGRFSGRQFSNSRSEMNVSTLELGDSALYLCASSLRGGLVEFFGPGTRLTVL.

The V call is TRBV12-3 or TRBV12-4, the J call TRBJ1-1. This CDR3 contains 12 residues. CDR3 in amino acids: CASSLYRTQAFF.

The chain uses TRBV7-2 and TRBJ1-5; no DNA is available, so the TRBD1 call from TCRdb remains unchecked. Germline assignment: CDR1 SGHTA and CDR2 FQGNSA. The CDR3 runs 16 residues. This CDR3 reads CASSLLSGTPVQPQHF. Supplemented by reference TRBV7-2 and TRBJ1-5, the full variable domain reads GAGVSQSPSNKVTEKGKDVELRCDPISGHTALYWYRQSLGQGLEFLIYFQGNSAPDKSGLPSDRFSAERTGGSVSTLTIQRTQQEDSAVYLCASSLLSGTPVQPQHFGDGTRLSIL.

The chain carries TRBV3-1 and TRBJ2-7; without DNA, the TCRdb call of TRBD1 cannot be checked. This CDR3 has 14 residues. Germline CDR1 is LGHDT and CDR2 is YNNKEL (reference sequence). This CDR3 is CASSQVPPPDQQYF.

This chain's CDR3 is CASSLGVAGGVTTDTQYF. This chain links TRBV12-3 or TRBV12-4 with TRBJ2-3; TCRdb indicates TRBD2, and absent DNA this call remains unverified. The CDR3 has 18 amino acids.

The chain uses TRBV27 and TRBJ2-3; TCRdb returns TRBD2, unconfirmable since there is no DNA. The CDR3 consists of 15 residues. CDR1 and CDR2 from the germline V gene are MNHEY and SMNVEV (reference sequence). The CDR3 reads CASSFAVAGSYTQYF.

The V call is TRBV20-1, the J call TRBJ2-7. This CDR3 is built from 14 residues. CDR1 and CDR2 (germline): DFQATT, SNEGSKA (reference sequence). The CDR3 loop is CSARAIDRTYEQYF.

The V gene is TRBV29-1, the J gene TRBJ1-1; TCRdb outputs TRBD1, but without DNA this stays unchecked. Germline lookup yields CDR1 SQVTM and CDR2 ANQGSEA. This CDR3 contains 12 residues. Here the CDR3 reads CSVERQGTEAFF.

This chain connects TRBV5-1 to TRBJ1-2; TCRdb proposes TRBD1, but this gene call is untestable without DNA. The germline CDR1 and CDR2 sequences are SGHRS and YFSETQ. This CDR3 has 15 amino acids. The CDR3 here is CASSSLGTGNYGYTF.

This sequence joins TRBV5-1 and TRBJ2-2; the D call from TCRdb, TRBD1, cannot be confirmed without DNA. The length of the CDR3 is 15 residues. From germline, CDR1 is SGHRS and CDR2 YFSETQ. The CDR3 region is CASLRDTKNTGELFF.

The V call is TRBV5-1, the J call TRBJ2-7; TCRdb reports TRBD1, a call that lacks DNA to check it against. Germline loops: CDR1 SGHRS, CDR2 YFSETQ. The CDR3 covers 17 residues. CDR3 loop: CASSLAPHRGSSYEQYF.

The rearrangement uses TRBV7-2 and TRBJ2-7; TCRdb returns TRBD1, unconfirmable since there is no DNA. This CDR3 is built from 15 residues. CDR1 is SGHTA and CDR2 is FQGNSA in the germline V gene. The CDR3 protein is CASSLVGGASYEQYF.

V and J are TRBV5-1 and TRBJ2-7; TCRdb designates TRBD2, a call that cannot be tested without DNA. The CDR3 spans 14 residues. CDR1 is SGHRS, CDR2 YFSETQ, per germline. The CDR3: CASCEGPRSYEQYF. The complete variable domain, with remaining parts taken from reference TRBV5-1 and TRBJ2-7, reads KAGVTQTPRYLIKTRGQQVTLSCSPISGHRSVSWYQQTPGQGLQFLFEYFSETQRNKGNFPGRFSGRQFSNSRSEMNVSTLELGDSALYLCASCEGPRSYEQYFGPGTRLTVT.

This chain joins TRBV4-1 and TRBJ2-3; TCRdb outputs TRBD2, but without DNA this stays unchecked. CDR1 and CDR2 (germline): MGHRA, YSYEKL. The CDR3 sequence is 16 residues long. CDR3 loop: CASSQDERADTDTQYF.

The rearrangement joins TRBV5-1 to TRBJ2-2; TCRdb returns TRBD2, unconfirmable since there is no DNA. Germline V gene lookup returns CDR1 SGHRS and CDR2 YFSETQ. The CDR3 spans 16 residues. The CDR3 here is CASSRLAGKTTGELFF.

V usage is TRBV14 and J usage is TRBJ2-1; without DNA, the TCRdb call of TRBD1 cannot be checked. Germline CDR1 and CDR2: SGHDN and FVKESK. The length of the CDR3 is 14 residues. CDR3 residues: CASSPTRGVNEQFF.

J is TRBJ2-2 and V is TRBV5-1; TCRdb outputs TRBD2, but without DNA this stays unchecked. This CDR3 has 15 residues. The V gene's germline CDR1 is SGHRS and CDR2 YFSETQ. The CDR3 here is CASSLSSGSSGELFF. Variable domain in full (rest from reference TRBV5-1 and TRBJ2-2): KAGVTQTPRYLIKTRGQQVTLSCSPISGHRSVSWYQQTPGQGLQFLFEYFSETQRNKGNFPGRFSGRQFSNSRSEMNVSTLELGDSALYLCASSLSSGSSGELFFGEGSRLTVL.